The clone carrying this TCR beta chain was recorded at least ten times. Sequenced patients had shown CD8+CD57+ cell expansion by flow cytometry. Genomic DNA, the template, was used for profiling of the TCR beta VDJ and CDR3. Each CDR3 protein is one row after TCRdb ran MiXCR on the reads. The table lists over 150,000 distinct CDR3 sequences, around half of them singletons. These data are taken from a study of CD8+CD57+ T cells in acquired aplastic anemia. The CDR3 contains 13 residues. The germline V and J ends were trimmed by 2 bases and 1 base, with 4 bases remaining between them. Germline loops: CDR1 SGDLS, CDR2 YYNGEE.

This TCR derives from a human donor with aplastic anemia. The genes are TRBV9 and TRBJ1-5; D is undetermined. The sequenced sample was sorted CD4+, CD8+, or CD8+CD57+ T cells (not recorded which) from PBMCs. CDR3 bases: TGTGCCAGCAGCGTGGGCAGCAATCAGCCCCAGCATTTT. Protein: CASSVGSNQPQHF.